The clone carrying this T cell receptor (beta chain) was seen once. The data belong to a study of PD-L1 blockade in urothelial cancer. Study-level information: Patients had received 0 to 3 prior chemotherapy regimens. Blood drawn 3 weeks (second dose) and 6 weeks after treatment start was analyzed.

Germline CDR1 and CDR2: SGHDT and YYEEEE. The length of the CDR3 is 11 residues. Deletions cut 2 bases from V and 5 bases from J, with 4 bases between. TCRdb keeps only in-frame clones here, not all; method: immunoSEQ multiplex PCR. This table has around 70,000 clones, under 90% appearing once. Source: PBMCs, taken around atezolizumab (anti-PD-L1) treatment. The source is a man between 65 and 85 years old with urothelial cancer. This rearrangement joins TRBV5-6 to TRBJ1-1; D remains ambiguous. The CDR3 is CASSFRTEAFF. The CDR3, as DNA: TGTGCCAGCAGCTTCAGGACTGAAGCTTTCTTT.